Given below is one TCR beta chain in context. As yet, its antigen is unknown. The CDR3 length is 13 residues. V shed 5 bases and J shed 1 base, with 7 bases lying between them. The germline CDR1 and CDR2 sequences are SNHLY and FYNNEI. The sample is drawn from a study of cytomegalovirus exposure and HLA in healthy donors. Across the study: The study's early data release held about 85 million unique TCRs from HLA-typed donors. Points from the study as a whole: TCR beta sequences reportedly predicted most subjects' HLA-A and HLA-B alleles accurately. The study listed under 200 cytomegalovirus-associated TCR beta chains.

PCR amplification relied on 60 Vbeta primers (plus 13 Jbeta primers). Generated by immunoSEQ multiplex PCR, the TCRdb table keeps only in-frame clones and is missing some. The table records under 70,000 clones, about 80% of them present only once. The source material was PBMCs. This sequence originates from a man aged 50 to 60 in good health and CMV-seronegative. The chain joins TRBV2 to TRBJ2-3; possibly TRBD2 for D (5 bases). The CDR3 coding sequence is TGTGCCAGCAGTCTGAGGGGCACAGATACGCAGTATTTT. It yields the protein CASSLRGTDTQYF.